The clone carrying this TCR beta chain appeared many times. Its antigen is unidentified. Amplification yielded TCR beta CDR3 regions, with RNA transcripts as the source. An initial round of RT-PCR targeting the TCR CDR3 relied on the HTBI primer set. MiXCR was run by TCRdb on the multiplex PCR reads, yielding one entry per CDR3 protein. The table shows about 500,000 distinct CDR3 sequences, with over 35% occurring only once. Exclusion of patients followed from uncontrolled infection, other autoimmune disease, pregnancy or lactation. The data originate from a study of T cells in Graves' hyperthyroidism and ophthalmopathy. This CDR3 spans 13 amino acids. V was cut by 11 bases and J by 4 bases, with 17 bases left in between. The germline gives CDR1 SGHDN, CDR2 FVKESK. Study-wide results and caveats: The model foresaw ophthalmopathy a median roughly 6.3 months prior to onset. Most expanded thyroid clonotypes above 0.001 also appeared in blood. The authors' 13 V-J model separated ophthalmopathy from stable hyperthyroidism.

The gene calls are TRBV14 and TRBJ1-1; maybe TRBD1 (5 bases). This TCR was recovered from an adult woman with Graves' disease, either hyperthyroidism or ophthalmopathy (not recorded which). Sample: peripheral blood or thyroid tissue (not recorded which). The chain's CDR3 is CAAPYEGRTEAFF. CDR3 DNA: TGTGCCGCCCCGTACGAGGGGCGCACTGAAGCTTTCTTT.